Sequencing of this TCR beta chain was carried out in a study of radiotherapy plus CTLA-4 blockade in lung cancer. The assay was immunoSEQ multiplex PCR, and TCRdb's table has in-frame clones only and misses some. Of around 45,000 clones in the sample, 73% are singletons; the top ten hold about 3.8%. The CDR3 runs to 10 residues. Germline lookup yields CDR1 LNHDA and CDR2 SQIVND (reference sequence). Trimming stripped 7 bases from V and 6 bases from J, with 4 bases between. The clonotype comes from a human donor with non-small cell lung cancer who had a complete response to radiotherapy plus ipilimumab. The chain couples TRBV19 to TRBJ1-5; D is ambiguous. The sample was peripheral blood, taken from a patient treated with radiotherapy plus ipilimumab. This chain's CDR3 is CASTSQPQHF. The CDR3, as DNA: TGTGCCAGTACTAGTCAGCCCCAGCATTTT.